This T cell receptor (beta chain) originates from a study of blood T cells in healthy people across ages. Total RNA extracted from each sample amounted to at least 6 micrograms. Study-wide results and caveats: With naive T cell percentage, TCR beta diversity showed a strong correlation.

A J-beta primer mix and a sample-barcoded 5' primer were used in a second PCR of about 6 to 12 cycles. TCRdb used MiXCR to reprocess the 5' RACE reads, holding one entry per CDR3 protein. The sample carries roughly 1.5 million distinct CDR3 sequences, roughly 43% recorded once. Turning to this clonotype: Its antigen is undetermined.

Germline V CDR1 and CDR2: LGHNA, YSLEER. V dropped 5 bases and J dropped 1 base, with 12 bases sitting between them. The CDR3 extends over 15 amino acids. The receptor was derived from a young woman in good health. The chain employs TRBV4-3 and TRBJ2-1; no clear D. Sequencing input: blood. CDR3 in DNA: TGCGCCAGCAGCGAAAATCGGGTTTCCTACAATGAGCAGTTCTTC. Its translation: CASSENRVSYNEQFF.